These 4 T cell receptor beta chains originate from one sample sequenced in a study of radiation and T cells in renal cell carcinoma. TCRdb's copy holds only in-frame clones and misses some; the assay was immunoSEQ multiplex PCR. The sample yields around 75,000 clones, 82% seen once. The time point here: blood 2 weeks post-SBRT. Treatment here: 15 Gy SBRT to primary tumor, nephrectomy 4 weeks later. The input for sequencing was blood, taken from a patient whose treatment included radiotherapy and nephrectomy. The receptors derive from a man aged 55 to 70 with renal cell carcinoma.

This chain joins TRBV28 and TRBJ1-4; D is perhaps TRBD1 (6 bases). In germline, CDR1 is MDHEN, CDR2 SYDVKM. The CDR3 is 14 residues long. V lost 10 bases to trimming and J lost 0 bases, with 12 bases between them. CDR3 DNA: TGTGCCACTCAGGAGGGGGCAACTAATGAAAAACTGTTTTTT. Translation: CATQEGATNEKLFF.

This chain uses TRBV27 with TRBJ1-1; no definite D call. Per germline, CDR1 MNHEY and CDR2 SMNVEV (reference sequence). V was pared by 7 bases and J by 1 base, with 31 bases between. The CDR3 consists of 20 residues. CDR3 nucleotides: TGTGCCAGCATCCCCCGGGGTGGGGTACAGAGATCTCTTCGGAACACTGAAGCTTTCTTT. Translation: CASIPRGGVQRSLRNTEAFF.

This chain connects TRBV18 to TRBJ2-1; D remains ambiguous. The germline V and J ends were trimmed by 1 base and 0 bases, with 10 bases remaining between them. The CDR3 covers 16 residues. Germline V lookup: CDR1 KGHSH, CDR2 LQKENI. CDR3 protein: CASSPRASSSYNEQFF. Here the CDR3 DNA reads TGTGCCAGCTCACCACGGGCGTCGAGCTCCTACAATGAGCAGTTCTTC.

The chain joins TRBV19 to TRBJ2-7; D is unclear. The germline V gene has CDR1 LNHDA and CDR2 SQIVND (reference sequence). Trimming shortened V by 2 bases and J by 3 bases, and 11 bases separated the two germline ends. The CDR3 has 14 residues. The CDR3 DNA reads as TGTGCCAGTAGTATATCCAACGGTTACTACGAGCAGTACTTC. Translation gives CASSISNGYYEQYF.